One T cell receptor (beta chain) is described in this entry. This specimen comes from a study of blood T cell repertoires in COVID-19. V was cut by 0 bases and J by 6 bases, with 15 bases left in between. The germline V gene encodes CDR1 MGHRA and CDR2 YSYEKL. CDR3 size: 15 residues. TCRdb keeps only in-frame clones here, not all; method: immunoSEQ multiplex PCR. The data contain approximately 77,000 clones, less than 85% of them singletons. What was sequenced was peripheral blood. This chain joins TRBV4-1 and TRBJ2-7; D possibly corresponds to TRBD1 (5 bases). This sequence was found in a man aged 70 or older with active or convalescent COVID-19. This chain's CDR3 is CASSQDEQGWREQYF. The CDR3, as DNA: TGCGCCAGCAGCCAAGATGAGCAGGGCTGGCGCGAGCAGTACTTC.